This TCR beta chain was captured by sequencing in a study of OX40 agonist ivuxolimab in advanced cancers. In the study overall: Ivuxolimab was an agonistic, fully human IgG2 monoclonal antibody directed against OX40 (CD134), a costimulatory receptor. Intravenous ivuxolimab was administered to patients every 2 weeks at six dose levels: 0.01, 0.1, 0.3, 1.5, 3 and 10 mg/kg. Of the 50 to 55 dose-escalation patients, hepatocellular carcinoma was present in about 20, melanoma in roughly 15, renal cell carcinoma in 9 and head and neck cancer in 9. In the dose-escalation cohort, 65% to 85% of patients were male, and the mean age was roughly 56 years with a range of roughly 23 to 79. Patients were allowed to have had prior anti-PD-1, anti-PD-L1 or anti-CTLA-4 therapy, and roughly two fifths of the dose-escalation patients had been treated with checkpoint inhibitors. Partial responses were achieved by three dose-escalation patients, of whom one had hepatocellular carcinoma and two had cutaneous melanoma. The purpose of peripheral TCRbeta sequencing was to test whether ivuxolimab changed TCR sequence diversity and led to clonal T-cell expansion. The paper describes the monotherapy dose-escalation part (N of about 47 patients) of the phase I trial of ivuxolimab.

The study at large found these results: Which antigens the clonally expanded peripheral T cells were specific for was not determined. After ivuxolimab, CD8+ T cells had more expanded clones than CD4+ T cells on average. Clonal expansion of both CD4+ and CD8+ blood T cells was observed from baseline to week 6 at doses 0.1 to 3.0 mg/kg. Low levels of normalized T-cell clonal expansion were also seen in some nonresponding patients. In partial responders in the 0.1-3.0 mg/kg groups, normalized peripheral clonal expansion was found to be among the lowest, especially among CD8+ T cells.

From the germline V gene (reference sequence), CDR1 is SEHNR and CDR2 is FQNEAQ. V is pared back by 5 bases and J by 0 bases, with 8 bases lying between the germline termini. There are 14 amino acids in the CDR3, from cysteine to phenylalanine inclusive. The CDR3 DNA has 42 bases and is translated from base 1. On this clone itself: Its antigen has not been determined. Base qualities are not provided; no much larger clone lies one nucleotide away.

The trial excluded patients who had a history of autoimmune disease or were on systemic immunosuppression. Peripheral blood for TCR sequencing was drawn from every dose cohort at baseline, at cycle 4 day 1 and at cycle 7 day 1. Samples came from an open-label, multicenter, first-in-human phase I dose-escalation trial of ivuxolimab. Adults with locally advanced or metastatic melanoma, renal cell, hepatocellular, or head and neck squamous cell carcinoma were enrolled in the trial. Before TCR sequencing, CD4+ T cells and CD8+ T cells from peripheral blood were sorted into separate populations. For sequencing of the TCRbeta CDR3 region, genomic DNA was extracted from the sorted cells. TCRbeta CDR3 regions were sequenced using the immunoSEQ Assay. The clones in this table, taken by TCRdb from immuneACCESS, are in-frame only. Not every clone is retained; where verified, under half of the shortfall comes from an unresolved V gene, and the cause of the rest is unknown. For this sample there are roughly 100,000 clones; about nine tenths appear just once. The ten biggest clones cover 0.4% to 0.6% of the sample.

The V and J segments used are TRBV7-9 and TRBJ1-5, with the identity of the D gene unclear. This clonotype was obtained from an adult with an advanced solid tumor such as melanoma, head and neck, liver or kidney cancer. Sample: CD4+ or CD8+ T cells sorted from blood, taken in a trial of the OX40 agonist ivuxolimab. The DNA sequence is as follows: TGTGCCAGCAGCCTCGATTATAGCAATCAGCCCCAGCATTTT. It specifies CASSLDYSNQPQHF.